This section outlines one T cell receptor (beta chain) sequence together with its context. This sample was included in a study of blood T cell repertoires in COVID-19. Study overall: Material from acute and convalescent COVID-19 was sourced from the United States, Italy and Spain. PBMCs, B-cell-depleted T cells, or T cells were the source of the cDNA or gDNA that made up the material.

CDR1 SEHNR and CDR2 FQNEAQ come from the germline V gene (reference sequence). V was trimmed by 3 bases and J by 0 bases, leaving 12 bases between them. This CDR3 comprises 15 residues. As handled by the study authors: Reference gene primers were amplified, and this amplification served to estimate nucleated cell counts. Some clones are missing from TCRdb's copy, which holds only in-frame ones; the method was immunoSEQ multiplex PCR. Clonal size and the V and J genes are those of that table, whereas D and trimming came from the DNA. Among about 160,000 clones listed, roughly 85% were seen once. This sequence joins TRBV7-9 and TRBJ2-7; D call uncertain. This clonotype was obtained from a man aged 35 to 55 with acute or convalescent COVID-19. Sequencing input: peripheral blood. Here the CDR3 reads CASSLGQAHSYEQYF. CDR3 nucleotides: TGTGCCAGCAGCTTGGGCCAGGCCCACTCCTACGAGCAGTACTTC. Using reference TRBV7-9 and TRBJ2-7 for the parts outside the CDR3, the full variable domain is DTGVSQNPRHKITKRGQNVTFRCDPISEHNRLYWYRQTLGQGPEFLTYFQNEAQLEKSRLLSDRFSAERPKGSFSTLEIQRTEQGDSAMYLCASSLGQAHSYEQYFGPGTRLTVT.